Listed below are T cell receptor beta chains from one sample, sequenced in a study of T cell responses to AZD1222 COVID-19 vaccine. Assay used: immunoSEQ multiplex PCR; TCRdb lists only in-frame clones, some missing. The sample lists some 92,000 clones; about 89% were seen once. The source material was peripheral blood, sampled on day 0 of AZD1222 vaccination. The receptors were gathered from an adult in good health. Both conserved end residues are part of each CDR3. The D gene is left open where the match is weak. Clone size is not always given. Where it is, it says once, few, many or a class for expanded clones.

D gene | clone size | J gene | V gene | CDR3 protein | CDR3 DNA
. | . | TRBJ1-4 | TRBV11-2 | CASSLDRRQKLFF | TGTGCCAGCAGCTTAGATCGCAGACAAAAACTGTTTTTT
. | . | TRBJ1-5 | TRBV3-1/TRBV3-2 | CASSLRASRQPQHF | TGTGCCAGCAGCCTCAGGGCCTCCAGGCAGCCCCAGCATTTT
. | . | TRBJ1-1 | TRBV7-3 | CASSGNGGRNTEAFF | TGTGCCAGCAGCGGAAACGGGGGCCGGAACACTGAAGCTTTCTTT
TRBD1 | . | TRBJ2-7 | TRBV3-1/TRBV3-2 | CASSRGEGTGVYEQYF | TGTGCCAGCAGCCGAGGGGAGGGGACAGGGGTCTACGAGCAGTACTTC
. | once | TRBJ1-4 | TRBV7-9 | CASSSGQAFTNEKLFF | TGTGCCAGCAGCTCTGGGCAGGCCTTCACTAATGAAAAACTGTTTTTT
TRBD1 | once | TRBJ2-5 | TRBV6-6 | CASSPDRVNQETQYF | TGTGCCAGCAGCCCGGACAGGGTAAACCAAGAGACCCAGTACTTC
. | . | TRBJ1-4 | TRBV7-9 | CASSLEGNEKLFF | TGTGCCAGCAGCTTAGAGGGAAATGAAAAACTGTTTTTT
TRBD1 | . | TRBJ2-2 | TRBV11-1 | CASSLAGTGVSTGELFF | TGTGCCAGCAGCTTAGCCGGGACAGGGGTTTCAACCGGGGAGCTGTTTTTT
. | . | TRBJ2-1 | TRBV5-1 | CASSPRGPGEQFF | TGCGCCAGCAGTCCCCGTGGGCCTGGTGAGCAGTTCTTC
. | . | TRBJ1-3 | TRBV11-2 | CASSPLQGSGNTIYF | TGTGCCAGCTCCCCCCTACAGGGCTCTGGAAACACCATATATTTT
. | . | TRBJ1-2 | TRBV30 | CAWSLWVNGYTF | TGTGCCTGGAGTCTGTGGGTAAATGGCTACACCTTC
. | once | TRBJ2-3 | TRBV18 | CASSQGPTDTQYF | TGTGCCAGCTCACAGGGCCCCACAGATACGCAGTATTTT
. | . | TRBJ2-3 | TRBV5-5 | CASSFDGPFTGDTQYF | TGTGCCAGCAGCTTCGATGGTCCCTTCACTGGAGATACGCAGTATTTT
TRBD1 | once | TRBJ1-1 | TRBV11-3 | CASSLEQGDTEAFF | TGTGCCAGCAGCTTAGAACAGGGGGACACTGAAGCTTTCTTT
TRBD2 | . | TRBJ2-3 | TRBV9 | CASSVLAGDVTDTQYF | TGTGCCAGCAGCGTTCTAGCGGGAGATGTTACAGATACGCAGTATTTT
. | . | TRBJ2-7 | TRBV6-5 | CASSLRGLQPYEQYF | TGTGCCAGCAGTCTCCGAGGATTGCAACCCTACGAGCAGTACTTC
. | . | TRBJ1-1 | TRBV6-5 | CASSPENGLGAEAFF | TGTGCCAGCAGTCCCGAGAATGGGCTGGGGGCTGAAGCTTTCTTT
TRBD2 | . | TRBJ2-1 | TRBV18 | CASSPRVAGSSYNEQFF | TGTGCCAGCTCACCCCGAGTAGCGGGGAGCTCCTACAATGAGCAGTTCTTC
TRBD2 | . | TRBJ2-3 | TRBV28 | CASSTPARTSGTDTQYF | TGTGCCAGCAGTACTCCTGCCCGGACTAGCGGCACAGATACGCAGTATTTT
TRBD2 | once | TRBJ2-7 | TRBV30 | CAWRPRTSAFYEQYF | TGTGCCTGGAGACCAAGGACTAGCGCCTTCTACGAGCAGTACTTC
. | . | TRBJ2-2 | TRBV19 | CATPGLNTGELFF | TGTGCCACTCCGGGACTGAACACCGGGGAGCTGTTTTTT
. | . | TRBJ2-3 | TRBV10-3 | CAISESGRYTDTQYF | TGTGCCATCAGTGAGAGCGGGCGGTACACAGATACGCAGTATTTT
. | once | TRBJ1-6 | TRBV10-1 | CASSDRLNSPLHF | TGCGCCAGCAGTGATCGGTTGAATTCACCCCTCCACTTT
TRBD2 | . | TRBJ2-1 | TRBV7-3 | CASSGTSASNEQFF | TGTGCCAGCAGCGGGACTAGCGCGTCAAATGAGCAGTTCTTC
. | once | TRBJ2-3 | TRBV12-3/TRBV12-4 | CASRTSTDTQYF | TGTGCCAGCAGGACTAGCACAGATACGCAGTATTTT
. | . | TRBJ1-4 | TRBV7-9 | CASESGNEKLFF | TGTGCCAGCGAATCGGGTAATGAAAAACTGTTTTTT